This T cell receptor beta chain originates from a study of shared clonotypes between healthy human individuals. Germline V gene lookup returns CDR1 SGDLS and CDR2 YYNGEE. V lost 1 base to trimming and J lost 7 bases, with 24 bases between them. This CDR3 contains 18 residues. Profiled with immunoSEQ multiplex PCR; TCRdb holds only in-frame clones, not every one. The data show approximately 510,000 clones, roughly 78% seen once. This sequence was found in a woman between 35 and 50 years old in good health. Some clones in this sample may be carry-over from other donors' samples. The V gene is TRBV9, the J gene TRBJ2-1; D unclear. Sequencing was performed on PBMCs. The CDR3 nucleotides read TGTGCCAGCAGCGTAAGTTCTGACGGCAGGAGTTCCGGAAATGAGCAGTTCTTC. Translating it yields CASSVSSDGRSSGNEQFF.